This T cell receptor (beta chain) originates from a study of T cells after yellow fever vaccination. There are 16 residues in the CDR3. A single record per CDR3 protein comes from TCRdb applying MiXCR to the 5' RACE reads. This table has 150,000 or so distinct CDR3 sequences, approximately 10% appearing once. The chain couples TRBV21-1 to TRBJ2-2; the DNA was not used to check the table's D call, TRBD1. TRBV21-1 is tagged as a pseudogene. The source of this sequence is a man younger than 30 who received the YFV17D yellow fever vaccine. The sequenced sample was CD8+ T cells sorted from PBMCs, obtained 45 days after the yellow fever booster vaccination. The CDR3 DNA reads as TGTGCCAGCAGCCCCGAGACAGGGGGACCCCCCGGGGAGCTGTTTTTT. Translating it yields CASSPETGGPPGELFF.